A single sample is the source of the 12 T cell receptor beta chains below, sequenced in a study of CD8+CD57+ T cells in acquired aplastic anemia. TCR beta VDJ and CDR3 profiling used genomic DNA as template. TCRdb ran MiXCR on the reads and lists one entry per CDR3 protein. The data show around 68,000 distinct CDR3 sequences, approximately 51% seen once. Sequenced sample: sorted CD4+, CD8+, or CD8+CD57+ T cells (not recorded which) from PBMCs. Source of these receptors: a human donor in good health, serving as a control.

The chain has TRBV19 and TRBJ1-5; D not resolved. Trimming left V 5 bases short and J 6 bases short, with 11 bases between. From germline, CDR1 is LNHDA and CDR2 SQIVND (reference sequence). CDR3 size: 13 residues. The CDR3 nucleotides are TGTGCCAGTAGTTCCATGGTTGCTCAGCCCCAGCATTTT. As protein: CASSSMVAQPQHF.

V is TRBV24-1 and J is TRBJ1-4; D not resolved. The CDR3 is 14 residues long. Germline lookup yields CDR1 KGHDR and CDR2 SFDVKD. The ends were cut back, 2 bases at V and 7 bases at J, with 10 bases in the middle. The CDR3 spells CATSDSGVVEKLFF. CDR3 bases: TGTGCCACCAGTGATTCCGGGGTGGTTGAAAAACTGTTTTTT.

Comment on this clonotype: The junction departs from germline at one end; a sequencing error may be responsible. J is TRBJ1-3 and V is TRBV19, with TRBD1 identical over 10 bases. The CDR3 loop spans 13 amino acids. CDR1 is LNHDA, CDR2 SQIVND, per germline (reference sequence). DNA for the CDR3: TGTGCCAGCAGACAGGGGGCTGGAGACACCATATATTTT. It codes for CASRQGAGDTIYF.

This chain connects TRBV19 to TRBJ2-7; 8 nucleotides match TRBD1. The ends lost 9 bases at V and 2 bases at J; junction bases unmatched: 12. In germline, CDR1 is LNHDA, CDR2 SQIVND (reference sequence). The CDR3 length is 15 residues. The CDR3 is CASSPHPGQAYEQYF. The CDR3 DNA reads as TGTGCCAGCAGCCCTCATCCGGGACAGGCCTACGAGCAGTACTTC.

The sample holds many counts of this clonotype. The DNA of the CDR3 is TGTGCCAGCAGTTTCGGACTAGCGTTTGTTGAGCAGTTCTTC. Translation gives CASSFGLAFVEQFF. The chain carries TRBV6-6 and TRBJ2-1; TRBD2 aligns across 9 bases. Germline CDR1 and CDR2: MNHNY and SVGAGI (reference sequence). The CDR3 contains 14 residues. The trim removed 4 bases at V and 9 bases at J, leaving 7 bases unmatched.

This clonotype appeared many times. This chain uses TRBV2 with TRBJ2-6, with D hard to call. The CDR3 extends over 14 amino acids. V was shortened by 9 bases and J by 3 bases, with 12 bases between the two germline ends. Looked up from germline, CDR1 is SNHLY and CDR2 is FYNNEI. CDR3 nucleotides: TGTGCCAGTCAACGTAGGTTTGGGGCCAACGTCCTGACTTTC. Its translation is CASQRRFGANVLTF. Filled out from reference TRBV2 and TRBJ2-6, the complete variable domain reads EPEVTQTPSHQVTQMGQEVILRCVPISNHLYFYWYRQILGQKVEFLVSFYNNEISEKSEIFDDQFSVERPDGSNFTLKIRSTKLEDSAMYFCASQRRFGANVLTFGAGSRLTVL.

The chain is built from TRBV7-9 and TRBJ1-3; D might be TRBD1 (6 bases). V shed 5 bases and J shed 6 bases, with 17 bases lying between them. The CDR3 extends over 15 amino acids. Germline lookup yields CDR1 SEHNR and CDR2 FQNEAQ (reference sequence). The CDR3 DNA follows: TGTGCCAGCAGCCCCCGGATGACAGGTCTAAACACCATATATTTT. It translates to CASSPRMTGLNTIYF.

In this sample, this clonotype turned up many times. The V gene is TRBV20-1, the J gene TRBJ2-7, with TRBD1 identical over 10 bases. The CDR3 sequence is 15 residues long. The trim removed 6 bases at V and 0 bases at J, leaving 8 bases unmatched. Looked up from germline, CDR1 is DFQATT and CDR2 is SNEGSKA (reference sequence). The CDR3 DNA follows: TGCAGTGCAAGGGACAGGGGCGGGAGCTCCTACGAGCAGTACTTC. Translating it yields CSARDRGGSSYEQYF.

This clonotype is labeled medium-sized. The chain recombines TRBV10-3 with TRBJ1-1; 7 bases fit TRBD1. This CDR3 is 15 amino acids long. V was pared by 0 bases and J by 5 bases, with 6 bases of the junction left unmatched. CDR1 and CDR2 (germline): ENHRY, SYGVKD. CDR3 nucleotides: TGTGCCATCAGTGAGTCGACAGGGACGAGGACTGAAGCTTTCTTT. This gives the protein CAISESTGTRTEAFF.

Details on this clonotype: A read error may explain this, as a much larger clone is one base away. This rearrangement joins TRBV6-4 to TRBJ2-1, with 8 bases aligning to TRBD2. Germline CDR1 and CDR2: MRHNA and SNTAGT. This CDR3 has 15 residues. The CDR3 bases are TGTGTCAGCAGTGACTCCGGGGGGGCCTACAATGAGCAGTTCTTC. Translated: CVSSDSGGAYNEQFF.

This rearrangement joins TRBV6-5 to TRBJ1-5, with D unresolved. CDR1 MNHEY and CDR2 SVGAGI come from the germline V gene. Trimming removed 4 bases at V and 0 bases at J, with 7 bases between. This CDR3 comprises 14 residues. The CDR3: CASSSDGSNQPQHF. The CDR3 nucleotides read TGTGCCAGCAGTTCGGACGGTAGCAATCAGCCCCAGCATTTT.

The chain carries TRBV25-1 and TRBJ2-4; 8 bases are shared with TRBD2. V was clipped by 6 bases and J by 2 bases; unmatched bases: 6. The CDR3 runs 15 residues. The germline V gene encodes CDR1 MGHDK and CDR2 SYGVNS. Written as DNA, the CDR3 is TGTGCCAGCAGCCCCCGGGGGGGGACCAAAAACATTCAGTACTTC. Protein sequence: CASSPRGGTKNIQYF.